These T cell receptor beta chains were read from a single sample in a study of T-cell memory formation after mild COVID-19. In TCRdb, the 5' RACE reads were re-called with MiXCR into one record per CDR3 protein. The data show 550,000 to 700,000 distinct CDR3 sequences, with 15% to 20% seen just once and 12% held by the top ten. The sample was PBMCs or a T cell subset sorted from them (not recorded which). These receptors were obtained from an adult woman who had mild COVID-19 (a few samples of this study predate the infection). Cell type and time point are not known. CDR3s leave out the opening cysteine and the closing phenylalanine or tryptophan. The order of the fields is V gene, CDR3 length, J gene, CDR3 protein.

v_call: TRBV15
cdr3_length: 13
j_call: TRBJ2-3
cdr3_aa: ATSRAGTGGSTQY

v_call: TRBV7-3
cdr3_length: 14
j_call: TRBJ2-6
cdr3_aa: ASRPWGGSGANVLT

v_call: TRBV7-2
cdr3_length: 11
j_call: TRBJ2-7
cdr3_aa: ASSSRSGLEQY

v_call: TRBV20-1
cdr3_length: 9
j_call: TRBJ2-7
cdr3_aa: SFGQNYEQY

v_call: TRBV7-8
cdr3_length: 12
j_call: TRBJ1-1
cdr3_aa: ASSLAGGGGEAF

v_call: TRBV14
cdr3_length: 13
j_call: TRBJ1-3
cdr3_aa: ASSSQQGTGNTIY

v_call: TRBV5-1
cdr3_length: 14
j_call: TRBJ1-2
cdr3_aa: ASSLGQGEEVYGYT

v_call: TRBV20-1
cdr3_length: 12
j_call: TRBJ1-1
cdr3_aa: SPTTGGLGTEAF

v_call: TRBV5-6
cdr3_length: 11
j_call: TRBJ2-1
cdr3_aa: ASSQDTGVKQF

v_call: TRBV27
cdr3_length: 11
j_call: TRBJ2-7
cdr3_aa: ASSLNGDYEQY

v_call: TRBV19
cdr3_length: 11
j_call: TRBJ2-1
cdr3_aa: ASRTGPKNEQF

v_call: TRBV12-3/TRBV12-4
cdr3_length: 14
j_call: TRBJ1-1
cdr3_aa: ASSLGPDRANTEAF

v_call: TRBV20-1
cdr3_length: 11
j_call: TRBJ1-1
cdr3_aa: SARAQGGTEAF

v_call: TRBV29-1
cdr3_length: 11
j_call: TRBJ1-2
cdr3_aa: SALSGTLYGYT

v_call: TRBV4-2
cdr3_length: 15
j_call: TRBJ2-1
cdr3_aa: ASSQGGQGSTYNEQF

v_call: TRBV4-3
cdr3_length: 19
j_call: TRBJ1-1
cdr3_aa: ASSQAVLMRTGGEWETEAF

v_call: TRBV6-6
cdr3_length: 10
j_call: TRBJ2-1
cdr3_aa: ASKERLASFF

v_call: TRBV12-3/TRBV12-4
cdr3_length: 12
j_call: TRBJ1-2
cdr3_aa: ASSLVSELYGYT

v_call: TRBV19
cdr3_length: 12
j_call: TRBJ1-1
cdr3_aa: ASSIGGQYTEAF

v_call: TRBV12-3/TRBV12-4
cdr3_length: 14
j_call: TRBJ2-6
cdr3_aa: ASSFGLAGWANVLT

v_call: TRBV24-1
cdr3_length: 12
j_call: TRBJ2-1
cdr3_aa: ATSDLERHGEQF

v_call: TRBV6-5
cdr3_length: 12
j_call: TRBJ2-6
cdr3_aa: ASSSPGGANVLT

v_call: TRBV7-9
cdr3_length: 7
j_call: TRBJ2-4
cdr3_aa: ASSLVRN

v_call: TRBV6-1
cdr3_length: 14
j_call: TRBJ1-6
cdr3_aa: ASSELIGDSNSPLH

v_call: TRBV5-1
cdr3_length: 14
j_call: TRBJ2-6
cdr3_aa: ASSAGPPSGANVLT

v_call: TRBV3-1
cdr3_length: 14
j_call: TRBJ1-4
cdr3_aa: ASSQGIGTGDEKLF

v_call: TRBV24-1
cdr3_length: 12
j_call: TRBJ1-2
cdr3_aa: ATSDSAPSYGYT

v_call: TRBV20-1
cdr3_length: 14
j_call: TRBJ1-5
cdr3_aa: SARDGVQGGNQPQH

v_call: TRBV6-4
cdr3_length: 9
j_call: TRBJ2-1
cdr3_aa: ASSDSIEQF

v_call: TRBV14
cdr3_length: 11
j_call: TRBJ2-7
cdr3_aa: ASRASGLGEQY

v_call: TRBV14
cdr3_length: 12
j_call: TRBJ1-6
cdr3_aa: ASSQDLGNSPLH

v_call: TRBV20-1
cdr3_length: 11
j_call: TRBJ2-5
cdr3_aa: SAAASIQETQY

v_call: TRBV7-6
cdr3_length: 13
j_call: TRBJ2-1
cdr3_aa: ASRQSGRAINEQF

v_call: TRBV27
cdr3_length: 13
j_call: TRBJ2-1
cdr3_aa: ASSPGTEGYNEQF

v_call: TRBV7-2
cdr3_length: 13
j_call: TRBJ2-7
cdr3_aa: ASTRGLLVGYEQY

v_call: TRBV11-2
cdr3_length: 13
j_call: TRBJ2-5
cdr3_aa: ASSLEGPGRETQY

v_call: TRBV12-3/TRBV12-4
cdr3_length: 13
j_call: TRBJ2-1
cdr3_aa: ASTKTGSSYNEQF

v_call: TRBV20-1
cdr3_length: 12
j_call: TRBJ1-5
cdr3_aa: SAGRTAEGQPQH

v_call: TRBV5-1
cdr3_length: 14
j_call: TRBJ2-1
cdr3_aa: ASSLGSTVSYNEQF

v_call: TRBV7-9
cdr3_length: 17
j_call: TRBJ2-1
cdr3_aa: ASSSSYSGYPTRSNEQF

v_call: TRBV7-6
cdr3_length: 13
j_call: TRBJ2-1
cdr3_aa: ASSSRTGGGDEQF

v_call: TRBV29-1
cdr3_length: 11
j_call: TRBJ2-5
cdr3_aa: SAPGGGAETQY

v_call: TRBV5-1
cdr3_length: 13
j_call: TRBJ2-3
cdr3_aa: ASSQSGTSTDTQY

v_call: TRBV20-1
cdr3_length: 10
j_call: TRBJ1-2
cdr3_aa: SARAKGNGYT

v_call: TRBV4-1
cdr3_length: 13
j_call: TRBJ1-6
cdr3_aa: ASSNGGTSNSPLH

v_call: TRBV6-6
cdr3_length: 12
j_call: TRBJ2-5
cdr3_aa: ASSPTGPQETQY

v_call: TRBV7-9
cdr3_length: 10
j_call: TRBJ2-1
cdr3_aa: ASSPLRDEQF

v_call: TRBV6-2/TRBV6-3
cdr3_length: 14
j_call: TRBJ1-2
cdr3_aa: ASTNGKIQGFDGYT

v_call: TRBV10-3
cdr3_length: 14
j_call: TRBJ2-7
cdr3_aa: AISDNKDRGSYEQY